Below are 30 T cell receptor beta chains sequenced from a single sample in a study of blood T cell repertoires in COVID-19. Generated by immunoSEQ multiplex PCR, the TCRdb table keeps only in-frame clones and is missing some. Here the sample spans about 82,000 clones, roughly four fifths being singletons. Sequenced input: peripheral blood. All receptors come from a man aged 50-59 years with active or convalescent COVID-19.

The table lists this clone with a count of one. J is TRBJ2-2 and V is TRBV27; 12 bases match TRBD1. V dropped 1 base and J dropped 8; count of bases not matched to a gene: 8. The germline gives CDR1 MNHEY, CDR2 SMNVEV (reference sequence). There are 17 residues in the CDR3. CDR3: CASSLWPPGQGAGELFF. CDR3 DNA: TGTGCCAGCAGTTTATGGCCCCCGGGACAGGGGGCGGGGGAGCTGTTTTTT.

The chain uses TRBV7-8 and TRBJ2-1; D remains unclear. Germline lookup yields CDR1 SGHVS and CDR2 FQNEAQ. V was trimmed by 5 bases and J by 5 bases, leaving 16 bases between them. The CDR3 is 15 amino acids. CDR3 DNA: TGTGCCAGCAGCAAAGTTACCGGGTTACACAATGAGCAGTTCTTC. Its protein product is CASSKVTGLHNEQFF.

V and J are TRBV5-1 and TRBJ2-7, with TRBD1 matching 9 bases. V lost 2 bases to trimming and J lost 6 bases; unmatched junction nucleotides: 3. Germline-derived CDR1 and CDR2 are SGHRS and YFSETQ. The CDR3 length is 13 residues. CDR3 residues: CASSFGTGSEQYF. CDR3 coding DNA: TGCGCCAGCAGCTTCGGGACAGGGAGCGAGCAGTACTTC.

V is TRBV29-1 and J is TRBJ2-5; a weak D match, TRBD1 (7 bases). The CDR3 runs 12 residues. Looked up from germline, CDR1 is SQVTM and CDR2 is ANQGSEA. Trimming removed 7 bases at V and 5 bases at J, with 14 bases between. The CDR3 sequence is CSAPGGRETQYF. DNA for the CDR3: TGCAGCGCCCCAGGGGGGCGGGAGACCCAGTACTTC.

CDR3 amino acids: CSASSSGGANEQFF. The CDR3 bases are TGCAGTGCTAGTTCTAGCGGGGGGGCCAATGAGCAGTTCTTC. The V gene is TRBV20-1, the J gene TRBJ2-1; 12 nucleotides line up with TRBD2. CDR3 length: 14 amino acids. V lost 3 bases and J lost 6; bases outside the gene matches: 3. CDR1 and CDR2 from the germline V gene are DFQATT and SNEGSKA (reference sequence).

In its sample, this clone was seen a few times. The chain employs TRBV10-1 and TRBJ2-2, with a weak D call TRBD1 (6 bases). This CDR3 region has 15 residues. Germline CDR1 is WNHNN and CDR2 is SYGVQD (reference sequence). Trimming pared 3 bases from V and 6 bases from J, leaving 14 bases between. CDR3 in DNA: TGCGCCAGCAGTGAATCCACAGGGCAAGCCGGGGAGCTGTTTTTT. It is translated as CASSESTGQAGELFF.

The rearrangement joins TRBV5-6 to TRBJ2-7, with 9 bases fitting TRBD1. Losses at the gene ends were 6 bases for V and 7 bases for J; bases not matched to a gene: 2. CDR3 size: 11 residues. Germline loops: CDR1 SGHDT, CDR2 YYEEEE. CDR3 DNA sequence: TGTGCCAGCATCGGACAGGGGGAGCAGTACGTC. Protein product: CASIGQGEQYV.

The chain has TRBV5-8 and TRBJ1-4; no clear D gene. Germline CDR1 SGHTS, CDR2 YDEGEE. The V end was cut by 0 bases, the J end by 0 bases, with 6 bases between. This CDR3 contains 15 residues. The CDR3 reads CASSLERSTNEKLFF. CDR3 sequence (DNA): TGTGCCAGCAGCTTGGAGCGGTCAACTAATGAAAAACTGTTTTTT.

This clone has more than one count but fewer than ten. V is TRBV4-3 and J is TRBJ2-3; no definite D call. V was clipped by 0 bases and J by 4 bases, with 8 bases between them. The CDR3 loop spans 14 amino acids. CDR1 and CDR2 from the germline V gene are LGHNA and YSLEER. The CDR3 region has the DNA TGCGCCAGCAGCCAAGATGGTAGCTCAGATACGCAGTATTTT. Translating it yields CASSQDGSSDTQYF.

The rearrangement uses TRBV10-3 and TRBJ1-2, with D unclear. This CDR3 is 13 amino acids long. The germline V and J ends were trimmed by 10 bases and 12 bases, with 24 bases remaining between them. The germline V gene encodes CDR1 ENHRY and CDR2 SYGVKD. CDR3 coding DNA: TGTGCCAGTCAGGAGGAGTCTACCCGGGCGCACACCTTC. Its protein product is CASQEESTRAHTF.

This rearrangement joins TRBV9 to TRBJ2-7; the match to TRBD2 covers 9 bases. The V gene end was trimmed by 0 bases and the J gene end by 3 bases; junction bases not matched to a gene: 10. The CDR3 loop spans 17 amino acids. Germline V lookup: CDR1 SGDLS, CDR2 YYNGEE. The CDR3 nucleotides are TGTGCCAGCAGCGTAGCTGCGGGAGGGGTACAGGGCTACGAGCAGTACTTC. This encodes CASSVAAGGVQGYEQYF.

The chain combines TRBV7-2 with TRBJ2-5; D gene uncertain. The CDR3 has 15 residues. Trimming took 5 bases from V and 3 from J, leaving 16 bases between them. Germline assignment: CDR1 SGHTA and CDR2 FQGNSA. The CDR3 region has the DNA TGTGCCAGCAGCACCGGTTCTAGGTGGGAAGAGACCCAGTACTTC. Amino acid sequence: CASSTGSRWEETQYF.

The chain joins TRBV9 to TRBJ1-3; 9 bases align to TRBD1. V shed 4 bases and J 0 bases; nucleotides not matched to a gene: 5. This CDR3 has 16 residues. Germline values: CDR1 SGDLS, CDR2 YYNGEE. The CDR3 is CASSSGQGLSGNTIYF. Here the CDR3 DNA reads TGTGCCAGCAGCTCGGGACAGGGTCTCTCTGGAAACACCATATATTTT.

The V call is TRBV2, the J call TRBJ2-1, with 8 positions matching TRBD2. Trimming took 1 base from V and 5 from J; bases not matched to a gene: 1. From germline, CDR1 is SNHLY and CDR2 FYNNEI. The length of the CDR3 is 14 residues. The CDR3 sequence is CASSEELADNEQFF. As DNA, the CDR3 is TGTGCCAGCAGTGAAGAACTAGCGGACAATGAGCAGTTCTTC.

The CDR3 region has the DNA TGTGCCAGCAGCCCACGACAGGGCTATCAGCCCCAGCATTTT. Its translation is CASSPRQGYQPQHF. The chain employs TRBV5-5 and TRBJ1-5, with 7 positions matching TRBD1. The germline V gene has CDR1 SGHKS and CDR2 YYEKEE (reference sequence). The CDR3 covers 14 residues. The J segment lost 5 bases and the V segment lost 4 bases, leaving 6 bases of the junction unmatched.

This chain joins TRBV29-1 and TRBJ2-1; D is perhaps TRBD2 (5 bases). The CDR3 spans 14 residues. With 2 bases removed from V and 3 bases from J, the gap between germline ends came to 11 bases. The germline V gene encodes CDR1 SQVTM and CDR2 ANQGSEA. DNA for the CDR3: TGCAGCGTTGAATCTGGGAGCTTCTACAATGAGCAGTTCTTC. It yields the protein CSVESGSFYNEQFF.

This chain uses TRBV6-1 with TRBJ1-2; 8 bases map to TRBD1. This CDR3 is 13 amino acids long. Trimming cost V 6 bases and J 8 bases; bases outside gene matches: 8. Germline CDR1 reads MNHNS; CDR2 reads SASEGT. CDR3: CASSLGQEGGYTF. CDR3 coding DNA: TGTGCCAGCAGCCTGGGACAGGAAGGCGGCTACACCTTC.

The rearrangement uses TRBV4-1 and TRBJ2-1; D unresolved. V gave up 0 bases and J gave up 2 bases, with 8 bases separating them. This CDR3 comprises 15 residues. Germline CDR1 reads MGHRA; CDR2 reads YSYEKL. The CDR3: CASSQDGPTYNEQFF. The CDR3 DNA reads as TGCGCCAGCAGCCAAGATGGGCCAACCTACAATGAGCAGTTCTTC.

The genes are TRBV19 and TRBJ2-7; TRBD1 aligns across 8 bases. J was trimmed by 3 bases and V by 5 bases; bases with no gene match: 3. Germline V gene lookup returns CDR1 LNHDA and CDR2 SQIVND (reference sequence). The CDR3 consists of 13 residues. The CDR3 reads CASSAGQGYEQYV. DNA of the CDR3: TGTGCCAGTAGTGCAGGACAGGGCTACGAGCAGTACGTC.

The chain recombines TRBV4-1 with TRBJ2-1; TRBD2 matches at 12 bases. The CDR3 has 14 residues. Germline V gives CDR1 MGHRA, CDR2 YSYEKL. Losses at the gene ends were 6 bases for V and 5 bases for J; bases not matched to a gene: 2. The DNA for the CDR3 is TGCGCCAGCAGACTAGCGGGGGGTGACAATGAGCAGTTCTTC. This translates into CASRLAGGDNEQFF.

CDR3: CASRPDREGISTDTQYF. In DNA, the CDR3 is TGTGCCAGTAGACCGGACAGGGAGGGTATTAGCACAGATACGCAGTATTTT. This chain uses TRBV19 with TRBJ2-3; TRBD1 might be the D (8 bases). Germline V gene sequence: CDR1 LNHDA, CDR2 SQIVND (reference sequence). CDR3 length: 17 residues. Trimming shortened V by 6 bases and J by 0 bases, and 19 bases separated the two germline ends.

The chain couples TRBV11-2 to TRBJ2-1; 9 bases agree with TRBD2. This CDR3 contains 14 residues. Germline CDR1 is SGHAT and CDR2 is FQNNGV. The trim removed 2 bases at V and 10 bases at J, leaving 6 bases unmatched. CDR3 sequence reads: CASSLSLAGTEQFF. The CDR3 nucleotides read TGTGCCAGCAGCTTATCGCTAGCGGGAACCGAGCAGTTCTTC.

This clone was observed a few times. The chain carries TRBV2 and TRBJ1-2; perhaps TRBD1 as D (5 bases). The CDR3 contains 11 residues. V lost 4 bases and J lost 9, with 9 bases in between. Germline loops: CDR1 SNHLY, CDR2 FYNNEI. The CDR3 region has the DNA TGTGCCAGCAGTGGCGACAGCCGCTACACCTTC. Protein sequence: CASSGDSRYTF.

The sample holds one count of this clone. The gene calls are TRBV10-3 and TRBJ1-3; D is unclear. With 3 bases removed from V and 6 bases from J, the gap between germline ends came to 3 bases. Germline V gives CDR1 ENHRY, CDR2 SYGVKD. The CDR3 is 11 amino acids. The DNA of the CDR3 is TGTGCCATCAGTGAACTAAACACCATATATTTT. Translation: CAISELNTIYF.

CDR3 sequence: CASSPRDKSYEQYF. The CDR3 DNA is TGTGCCAGCTCACCAAGAGACAAGTCCTACGAGCAGTACTTC. This chain uses TRBV18 with TRBJ2-7; D ambiguous. This CDR3 region has 14 residues. Trimming cost V 2 bases and J 1 base, with 9 bases left between them. The V gene's germline CDR1 is KGHSH and CDR2 LQKENI.

There are a few counts of this clone. The rearrangement links TRBV28 to TRBJ1-3; a weak D match, TRBD1 (5 bases). The ends were cut back, 3 bases at V and 4 bases at J, with 10 bases in the middle. The germline CDR1 and CDR2 sequences are MDHEN and SYDVKM. CDR3 length equals 14 residues. CDR3 sequence: CASSLGGSGNTIYF. CDR3 bases: TGTGCCAGCAGTTTGGGGGGTTCCGGAAACACCATATATTTT.

The J gene is TRBJ2-7, the V gene TRBV28, with D possibly being TRBD1 (6 bases). V was cut by 8 bases and J by 2 bases, with 10 bases left in between. This CDR3 comprises 12 residues. Germline V gives CDR1 MDHEN, CDR2 SYDVKM. Here the CDR3 reads CASGGRAYEQYV. CDR3 bases: TGTGCCAGCGGGGGCAGGGCCTACGAGCAGTACGTC.

V gene TRBV5-1 combines with J gene TRBJ2-1; no definite D call. This CDR3 region has 14 residues. Germline assignment: CDR1 SGHRS and CDR2 YFSETQ. Trimming shortened V by 4 bases and J by 5 bases, and 13 bases separated the two germline ends. The CDR3 bases are TGCGCCAGCAGCATTACAGTCGCTAACAATGAGCAGTTCTTC. Translating gives CASSITVANNEQFF.

The V gene is TRBV4-2, the J gene TRBJ1-3, with 8 nucleotides matching TRBD1. This CDR3 has 15 amino acids. The V gene's germline CDR1 is LGHNA and CDR2 YNFKEQ. After removal of 3 bases from V and 2 bases from J, the junction contained 3 bases not matched to a gene. CDR3 DNA sequence: TGTGCCAGCAGCCAGGAGACAGGGGCTGGAAACACCATATATTTT. It is translated as CASSQETGAGNTIYF.

This clone occurred a few times. The chain links TRBV12-5 to TRBJ2-3; tentative D call: TRBD1 (6 bases). The V end was cut by 6 bases, the J end by 0 bases, with 13 bases between. Germline CDR1 LGHNT, CDR2 FRNRAP. The CDR3 spans 15 residues. CDR3: CASGSGAASTDTQYF. The CDR3 region has the DNA TGTGCTAGTGGCTCAGGGGCGGCTAGCACAGATACGCAGTATTTT.